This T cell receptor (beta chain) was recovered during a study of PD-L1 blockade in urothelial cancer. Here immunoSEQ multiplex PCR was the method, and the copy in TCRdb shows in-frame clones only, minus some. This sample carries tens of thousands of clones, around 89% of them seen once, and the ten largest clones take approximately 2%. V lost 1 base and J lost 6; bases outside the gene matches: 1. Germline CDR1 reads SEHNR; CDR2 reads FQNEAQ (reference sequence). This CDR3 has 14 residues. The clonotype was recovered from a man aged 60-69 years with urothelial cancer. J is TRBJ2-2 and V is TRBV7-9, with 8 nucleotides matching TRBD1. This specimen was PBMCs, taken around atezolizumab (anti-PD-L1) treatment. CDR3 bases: TGTGCCAGCAGCTTAGTACAGGGGGCCGGGGAGCTGTTTTTT. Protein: CASSLVQGAGELFF.